Here is one T cell receptor (beta chain) with its context. The sample carries other DNA sequences with the same CDR3. CDR1 is MNHNS, CDR2 SASEGT, per germline. The CDR3 is made up of 16 amino acids. The V and J ends lost 3 bases and 4 bases, in that order; junction bases with no gene match: 6. The record originates from a study of blood T cell repertoires in COVID-19. Background on the study: The analysed material was cDNA or gDNA that came from T cells, B-cell-depleted T cells, or PBMCs.

Per the study methods: Researchers report that nucleated cell counts were estimated from reference gene primer amplification. Repertoires were generated with immunoSEQ multiplex PCR, while TCRdb's copy carries only in-frame clones and drops some. The DNA was the basis for D and trimming; V, J and clone size are from that table. The repertoire includes 17,000 or so clones, around four fifths of them detected once, and approximately 23% sits in the top ten. The source is a man between 60 and 75 years old with active or convalescent COVID-19. The sample consisted of peripheral blood. The rearrangement links TRBV6-1 to TRBJ2-2, with 9 bases identical to TRBD1. CDR3 DNA: TGTGCCAGCAGTGAGTGGACAGGGGTTCCCACCGGGGAGCTGTTTTTT. Translated: CASSEWTGVPTGELFF.